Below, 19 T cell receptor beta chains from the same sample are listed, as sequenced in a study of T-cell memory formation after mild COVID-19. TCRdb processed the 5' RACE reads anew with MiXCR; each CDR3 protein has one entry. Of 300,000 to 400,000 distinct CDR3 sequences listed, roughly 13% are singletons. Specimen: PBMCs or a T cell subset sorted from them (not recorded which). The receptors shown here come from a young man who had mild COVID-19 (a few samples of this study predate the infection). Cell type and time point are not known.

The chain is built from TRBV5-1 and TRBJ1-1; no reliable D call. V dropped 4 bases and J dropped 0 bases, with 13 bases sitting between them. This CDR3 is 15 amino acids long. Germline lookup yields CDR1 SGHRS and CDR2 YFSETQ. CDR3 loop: CASSPQLGMNTEAFF. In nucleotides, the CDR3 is TGCGCCAGCAGCCCTCAGCTGGGAATGAACACTGAAGCTTTCTTT.

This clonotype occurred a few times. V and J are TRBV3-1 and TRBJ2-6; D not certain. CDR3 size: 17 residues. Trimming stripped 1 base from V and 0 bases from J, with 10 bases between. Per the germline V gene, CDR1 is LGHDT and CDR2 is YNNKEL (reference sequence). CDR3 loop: CASSQVIPSSGANVLTF. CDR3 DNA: TGTGCCAGCAGCCAAGTTATACCGAGCTCTGGGGCCAACGTCCTGACTTTC.

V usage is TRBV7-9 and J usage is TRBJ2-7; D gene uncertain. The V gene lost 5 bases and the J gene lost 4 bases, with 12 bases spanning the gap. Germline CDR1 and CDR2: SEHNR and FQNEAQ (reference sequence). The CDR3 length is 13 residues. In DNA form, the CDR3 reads TGTGCCAGCAGCGATCCGGCGGCTTACGAGCAGTACTTC. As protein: CASSDPAAYEQYF.

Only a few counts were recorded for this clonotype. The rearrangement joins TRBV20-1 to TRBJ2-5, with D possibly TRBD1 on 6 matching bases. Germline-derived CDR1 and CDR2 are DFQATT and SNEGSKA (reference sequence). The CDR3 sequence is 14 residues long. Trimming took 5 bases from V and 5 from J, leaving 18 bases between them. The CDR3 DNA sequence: TGCAGTGCTTCCCTGATTGGACAGCTCGAGACCCAGTACTTC. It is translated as CSASLIGQLETQYF.

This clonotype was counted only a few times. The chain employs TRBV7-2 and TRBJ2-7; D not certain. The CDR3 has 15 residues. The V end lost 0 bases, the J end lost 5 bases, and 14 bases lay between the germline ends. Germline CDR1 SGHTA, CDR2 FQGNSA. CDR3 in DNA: TGTGCCAGCAGCTTAGCGGCCCTAGAGTCCCACGAGCAGTACTTC. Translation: CASSLAALESHEQYF.

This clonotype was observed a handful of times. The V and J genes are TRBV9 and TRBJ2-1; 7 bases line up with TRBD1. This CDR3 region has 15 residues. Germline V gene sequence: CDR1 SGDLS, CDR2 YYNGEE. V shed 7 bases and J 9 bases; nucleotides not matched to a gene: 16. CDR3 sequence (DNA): TGTGCCAGCGGTTCCGGGACAGAAGGAATTGGTGAGCAGTTCTTC. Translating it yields CASGSGTEGIGEQFF.

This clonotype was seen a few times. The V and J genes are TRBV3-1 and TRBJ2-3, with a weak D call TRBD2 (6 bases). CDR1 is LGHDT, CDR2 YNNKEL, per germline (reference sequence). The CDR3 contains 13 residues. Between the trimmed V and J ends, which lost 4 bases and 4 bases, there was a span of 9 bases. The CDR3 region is CASSLTSPDTQYF. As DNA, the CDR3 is TGTGCCAGCAGCCTGACTAGTCCAGATACGCAGTATTTT.

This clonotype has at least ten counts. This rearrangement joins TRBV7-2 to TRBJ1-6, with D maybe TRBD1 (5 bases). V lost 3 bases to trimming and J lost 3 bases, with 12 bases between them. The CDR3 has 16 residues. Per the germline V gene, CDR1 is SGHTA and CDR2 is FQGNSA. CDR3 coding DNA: TGTGCCAGCAGCTTTAGTAGGGGTTTCTATAATTCACCCCTCCACTTT. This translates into CASSFSRGFYNSPLHF.

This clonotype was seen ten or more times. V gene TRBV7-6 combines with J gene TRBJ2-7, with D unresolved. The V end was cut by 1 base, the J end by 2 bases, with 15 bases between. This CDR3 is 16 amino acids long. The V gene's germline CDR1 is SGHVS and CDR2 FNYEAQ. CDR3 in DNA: TGTGCCAGCAGCTTAGGGGGAAATAGGATGACCTACGAGCAGTACTTC. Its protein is CASSLGGNRMTYEQYF.

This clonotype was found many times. CDR3 coding DNA: TGTGCCAGCACCCTCCAGGCAGGGAAGAACACCGGGGAGCTGTTTTTT. Encoded protein: CASTLQAGKNTGELFF. The rearrangement uses TRBV6-2 or TRBV6-3 and TRBJ2-2; D may be TRBD1 (5 bases). The germline CDR1 and CDR2 sequences are MNHEY and SVGEGT. Trimming removed 7 bases from V and 1 base from J, with 16 bases in between. This CDR3 has 16 residues.

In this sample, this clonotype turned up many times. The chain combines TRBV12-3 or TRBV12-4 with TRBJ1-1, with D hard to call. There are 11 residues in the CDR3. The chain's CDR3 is CAIQLNTEAFF. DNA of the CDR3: TGTGCGATACAGCTGAACACTGAAGCTTTCTTT.

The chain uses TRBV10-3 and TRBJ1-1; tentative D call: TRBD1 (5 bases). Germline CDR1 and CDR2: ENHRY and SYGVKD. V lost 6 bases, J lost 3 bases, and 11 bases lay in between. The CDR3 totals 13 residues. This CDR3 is CAIRGTEDTEAFF. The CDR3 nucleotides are TGTGCCATCAGGGGGACCGAGGACACTGAAGCTTTCTTT.

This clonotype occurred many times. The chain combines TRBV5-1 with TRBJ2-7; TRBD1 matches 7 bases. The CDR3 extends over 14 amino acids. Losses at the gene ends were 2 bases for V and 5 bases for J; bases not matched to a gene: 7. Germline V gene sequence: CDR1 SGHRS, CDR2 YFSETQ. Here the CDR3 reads CASSFGTGVNEQYF. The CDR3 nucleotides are TGCGCCAGCAGCTTCGGCACAGGGGTGAACGAGCAGTACTTC.

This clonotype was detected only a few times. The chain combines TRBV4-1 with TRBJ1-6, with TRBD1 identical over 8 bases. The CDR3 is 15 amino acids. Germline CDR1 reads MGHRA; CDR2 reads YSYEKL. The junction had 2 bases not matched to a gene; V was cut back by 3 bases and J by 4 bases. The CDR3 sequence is CASSQGQVYNSPLHF. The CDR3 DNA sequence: TGCGCCAGCAGCCAGGGACAGGTTTATAATTCACCCCTCCACTTT.

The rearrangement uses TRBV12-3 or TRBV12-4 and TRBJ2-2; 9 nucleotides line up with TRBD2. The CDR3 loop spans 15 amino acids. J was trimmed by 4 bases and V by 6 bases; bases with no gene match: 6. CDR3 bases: TGTGCCAGCAGGGTCCTAGCGGGGCTCACCGGGGAGCTGTTTTTT. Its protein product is CASRVLAGLTGELFF.

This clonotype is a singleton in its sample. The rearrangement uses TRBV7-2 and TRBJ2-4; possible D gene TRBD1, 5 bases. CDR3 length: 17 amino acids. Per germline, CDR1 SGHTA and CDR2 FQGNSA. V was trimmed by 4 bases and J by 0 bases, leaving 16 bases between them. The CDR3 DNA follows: TGTGCCAGCAGCTCAACCCAGGGTAACATAGCCAAAAACATTCAGTACTTC. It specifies CASSSTQGNIAKNIQYF.

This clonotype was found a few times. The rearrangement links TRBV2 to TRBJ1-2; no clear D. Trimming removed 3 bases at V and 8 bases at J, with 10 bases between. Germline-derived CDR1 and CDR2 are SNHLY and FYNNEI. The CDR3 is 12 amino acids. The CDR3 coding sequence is TGTGCCAGCAGTGATTGGGGTGAAGGCTACACCTTC. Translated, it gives CASSDWGEGYTF.

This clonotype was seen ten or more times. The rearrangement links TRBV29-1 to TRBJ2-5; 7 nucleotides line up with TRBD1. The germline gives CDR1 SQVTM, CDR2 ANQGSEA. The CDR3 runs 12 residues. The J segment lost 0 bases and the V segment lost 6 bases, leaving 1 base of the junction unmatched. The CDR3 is CSVGTDQETQYF. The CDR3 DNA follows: TGCAGCGTGGGGACAGACCAAGAGACCCAGTACTTC.

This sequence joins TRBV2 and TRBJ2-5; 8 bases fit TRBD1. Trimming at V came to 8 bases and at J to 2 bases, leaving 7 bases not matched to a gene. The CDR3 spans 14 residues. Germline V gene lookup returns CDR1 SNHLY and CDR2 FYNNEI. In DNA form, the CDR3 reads TGTGCCAGCTTCCTAACAGGGGGACAAGAGACCCAGTACTTC. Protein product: CASFLTGGQETQYF.